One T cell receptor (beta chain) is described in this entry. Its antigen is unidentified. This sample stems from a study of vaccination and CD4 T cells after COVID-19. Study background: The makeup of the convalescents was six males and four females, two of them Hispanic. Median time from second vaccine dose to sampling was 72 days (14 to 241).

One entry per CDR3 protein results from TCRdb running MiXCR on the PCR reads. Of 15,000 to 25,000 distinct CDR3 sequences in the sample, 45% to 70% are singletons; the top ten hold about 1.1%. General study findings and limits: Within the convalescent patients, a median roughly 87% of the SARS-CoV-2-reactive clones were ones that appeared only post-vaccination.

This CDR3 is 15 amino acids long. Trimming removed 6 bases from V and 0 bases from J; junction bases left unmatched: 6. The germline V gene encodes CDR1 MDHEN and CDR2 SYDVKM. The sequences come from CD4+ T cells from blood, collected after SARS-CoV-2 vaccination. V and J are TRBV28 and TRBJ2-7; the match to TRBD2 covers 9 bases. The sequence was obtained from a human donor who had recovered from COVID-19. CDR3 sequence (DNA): TGTGCCAGCAGGTCGACTAGCGGTAGCTCCTACGAGCAGTACTTC. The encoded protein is CASRSTSGSSYEQYF.